What follows describes a single T cell receptor (beta chain). The method was immunoSEQ multiplex PCR; TCRdb's version includes in-frame clones alone and lacks a portion of them. This table holds about 38,000 clones, 85% to 95% found once. The data were obtained in a study of T cell changes during pregnancy in multiple sclerosis. This receptor was obtained from a female donor with multiple sclerosis, enrolled in a pregnancy study. The source was CD8+ T cells from peripheral blood mononuclear cells, collected in the third trimester of pregnancy.

The CDR3 DNA follows: TGTGCCAGCAGTTATCTTCCCAAGCAGGGATACAATGAGCAGTTCTTC. It encodes CASSYLPKQGYNEQFF. The chain uses TRBV6-5 and TRBJ2-1; tentatively, D is TRBD1 (5 bases). The CDR3 has 16 residues. Trimming left V 3 bases short and J 4 bases short, with 16 bases between. Germline V gene lookup returns CDR1 MNHEY and CDR2 SVGAGI.